Shown below are 29 T cell receptor beta chains from a single sample sequenced in a study of blood T cell repertoires in COVID-19. Using immunoSEQ multiplex PCR, the repertoire was profiled, and TCRdb retains in-frame clones only, with some absent. The sample lists more than 150,000 clones, 80% occurring once. Sequenced material: PBMCs or T cells enriched from blood (not recorded which). The receptors originated from a man between 60 and 75 years old who had been exposed to COVID-19.

The chain employs TRBV19 and TRBJ2-7; 7 nucleotides align to TRBD1. J was trimmed by 4 bases and V by 5 bases; bases with no gene match: 2. The CDR3 covers 12 residues. Germline loops: CDR1 LNHDA, CDR2 SQIVND (reference sequence). CDR3 residues: CASSVGQYEQYF. DNA for the CDR3: TGTGCCAGTAGTGTGGGACAGTACGAGCAGTACTTC.

This clone was observed once. The chain is built from TRBV6-2 or TRBV6-3 and TRBJ2-7; D remains unclear. V lost 0 bases to trimming and J lost 0 bases, with 9 bases between them. The CDR3 spans 15 residues. Germline V gene sequence: CDR1 MNHEY, CDR2 SVGEGT. The CDR3 bases are TGTGCCAGCAGTTACTCCACACAGAGCTCCTACGAGCAGTACTTC. Amino acids: CASSYSTQSSYEQYF.

This chain links TRBV19 with TRBJ2-1, with 12 bases aligning to TRBD2. The germline V gene has CDR1 LNHDA and CDR2 SQIVND (reference sequence). V lost 5 bases, J lost 8 bases, and 7 bases stayed unmatched. The CDR3 contains 15 residues. The CDR3 DNA reads TGTGCCAGTAGTCTAGCGGGAGGGATCCGGTATGAGCAGTTCTTC. Amino acids: CASSLAGGIRYEQFF.

The rearrangement joins TRBV21-1 to TRBJ1-1; the table's D gene call, TRBD1, was not cross checked with the DNA. TRBV21-1 is a pseudogene. The CDR3 spans 17 residues. For the CDR3, the DNA is TGTGCCAGCAGCAAACAAGGGGCCTTTTTGATGGGCACTGAAGCTTTCTTT. Its protein is CASSKQGAFLMGTEAFF.

There are many counts of this clone. This sequence joins TRBV29-1 and TRBJ2-7; 8 bases agree with TRBD1. Germline V gene data show CDR1 as SQVTM and CDR2 as ANQGSEA. The CDR3 contains 14 residues. V dropped 4 bases and J dropped 2; count of bases not matched to a gene: 7. CDR3 in amino acids: CSVGGTGTAYEQYF. The CDR3 DNA is TGCAGCGTTGGGGGGACAGGAACAGCCTACGAGCAGTACTTC.

The chain joins TRBV4-1 to TRBJ2-1, with a weak D call TRBD2 (5 bases). CDR1 and CDR2 from the germline V gene are MGHRA and YSYEKL. The CDR3 runs to 15 residues. With 3 bases removed from V and 6 bases from J, the gap between germline ends came to 15 bases. In nucleotides, the CDR3 is TGCGCCAGCAGCCAGATGCAGGTACTAGGCAATGAGCAGTTCTTC. Protein product: CASSQMQVLGNEQFF.

The chain joins TRBV2 to TRBJ1-4; 9 positions match TRBD1. The CDR3 is 16 residues long. The germline V gene has CDR1 SNHLY and CDR2 FYNNEI. V lost 5 bases and J lost 4; bases outside the gene matches: 8. CDR3 amino acids: CASSLTRDRVNEKLFF. CDR3 DNA: TGTGCCAGCAGTCTGACCCGGGACAGGGTTAATGAAAAACTGTTTTTT.

The chain recombines TRBV30 with TRBJ1-2; D uncertain. CDR3 length: 13 residues. Per germline, CDR1 GTSNPN and CDR2 SVGIG (reference sequence). V was trimmed by 0 bases and J by 4 bases, leaving 9 bases between them. The CDR3 DNA reads TGTGCCTGGAGTGTATCCAGCGGCTATGGCTACACCTTC. Its translation: CAWSVSSGYGYTF.

The rearrangement joins TRBV7-9 to TRBJ2-7; D is perhaps TRBD2 (5 bases). Germline V gives CDR1 SEHNR, CDR2 FQNEAQ (reference sequence). Between the trimmed V and J ends, which lost 1 base and 4 bases, there was a span of 14 bases. The CDR3 covers 15 residues. CDR3 region: CASSLVGLDVYEQYF. CDR3 in DNA: TGTGCCAGCAGCTTAGTAGGACTGGACGTTTACGAGCAGTACTTC.

This clone was seen a handful of times. CDR3 residues: CASSLLAGGYNEQFF. The CDR3 region has the DNA TGCGCCAGCAGCTTACTAGCGGGAGGGTACAATGAGCAGTTCTTC. V and J are TRBV5-1 and TRBJ2-1; TRBD2 matches at 13 bases. With 2 bases clipped from V and 4 bases from J, the junction kept 0 bases outside the gene matches. Germline loops: CDR1 SGHRS, CDR2 YFSETQ. The CDR3 runs to 15 residues.

The rearrangement joins TRBV3-1 (or the pseudogene TRBV3-2) to TRBJ1-2, with 10 bases fitting TRBD1. V lost 4 bases to trimming and J lost 3 bases; unmatched junction nucleotides: 5. Germline V gene data show CDR1 as LGHDT and CDR2 as YNNKEL (reference sequence). The CDR3 runs to 15 residues. The CDR3, as DNA: TGTGCCAGCAGCCCGCCGGGACAGGGGTACTATGGCTACACCTTC. Encoded protein: CASSPPGQGYYGYTF.

This clone was counted once. The genes are TRBV9 and TRBJ2-1; the D gene is possibly TRBD2 (5 bases). This CDR3 comprises 13 residues. Per germline, CDR1 SGDLS and CDR2 YYNGEE. The V gene lost 4 bases and the J gene lost 9 bases, with 14 bases spanning the gap. The CDR3 is CASSLDWSPEQFF. For the CDR3, the DNA is TGTGCCAGCAGCCTGGACTGGTCCCCTGAGCAGTTCTTC. The whole variable domain, remainder taken from reference TRBV9 and TRBJ2-1, is DSGVTQTPKHLITATGQRVTLRCSPRSGDLSVYWYQQSLDQGLQFLIQYYNGEERAKGNILERFSAQQFPDLHSELNLSSLELGDSALYFCASSLDWSPEQFFGPGTRLTVL.

The chain is built from TRBV14 and TRBJ2-7; D uncertain. This CDR3 contains 15 residues. The V end lost 4 bases, the J end lost 7 bases, and 20 bases lay between the germline ends. CDR1 is SGHDN and CDR2 is FVKESK in the germline V gene. The CDR3 protein is CASSRVIAGPKEQYF. In DNA, the CDR3 is TGTGCCAGCAGCCGGGTAATAGCCGGTCCTAAGGAGCAGTACTTC.

This clone is a singleton in its sample. This chain uses TRBV21-1 with TRBJ2-2; whether TRBD2, the table's D call, matches the DNA was not checked. TRBV21-1 is a listed pseudogene. The CDR3 sequence is 19 residues long. CDR3 DNA: TGTGCCAGCAGCAAAGCCCCGACTAGCGGATCTTCGAACACCGGGGAGCTGTTTTTT. The encoded protein is CASSKAPTSGSSNTGELFF.

This rearrangement joins TRBV11-3 to TRBJ2-1, with 14 bases that match TRBD2. V was clipped by 7 bases and J by 10 bases; unmatched bases: 12. Germline V CDR1 and CDR2: SGHNT, YENEEA. There are 16 residues in the CDR3. The CDR3 loop is CASTAGTSGGPGEQFF. CDR3 nucleotide sequence: TGTGCCAGCACCGCCGGGACTAGCGGGGGACCTGGGGAGCAGTTCTTC.

In its sample, this clone was seen once. V usage is TRBV29-1 and J usage is TRBJ2-2, with 7 nucleotides matching TRBD2. The CDR3 extends over 14 amino acids. Germline V gives CDR1 SQVTM, CDR2 ANQGSEA. V lost 6 bases and J lost 4; bases outside the gene matches: 8. The CDR3: CSVGGLVSTGELFF. The CDR3 nucleotides read TGCAGCGTGGGCGGACTAGTTAGCACCGGGGAGCTGTTTTTT.

About this clone itself: A much larger clone sits a single nucleotide away, making a read error possible. This CDR3 is also generated by other DNA sequences in the sample. CDR3 bases: TGTGCCAGCAGTGGAGGGACAGGGCTCTATGGCTACACCTTC. Amino acid sequence: CASSGGTGLYGYTF. The chain employs TRBV25-1 and TRBJ1-2; 9 bases agree with TRBD1. Germline V gene sequence: CDR1 MGHDK, CDR2 SYGVNS. V trimming: 4 bases; J trimming: 4 bases; junction bases outside the gene matches: 4. The CDR3 sequence is 14 residues long.

CDR3: CASSLEGAGYGYTF. CDR3 DNA: TGTGCCAGCAGCTTGGAGGGGGCGGGCTATGGCTACACCTTC. The chain uses TRBV5-6 and TRBJ1-2; 7 nucleotides match TRBD1. The CDR3 has 14 residues. V was pared by 0 bases and J by 4 bases, with 3 bases of the junction left unmatched. Looked up from germline, CDR1 is SGHDT and CDR2 is YYEEEE.

The chain uses TRBV12-3 or TRBV12-4 and TRBJ1-1; unclear D gene. The CDR3 has 13 amino acids. Trimming shortened V by 2 bases and J by 3 bases, and 7 bases separated the two germline ends. The CDR3 region is CASSLLGDTEAFF. CDR3 in DNA: TGTGCCAGCAGTTTATTGGGAGACACTGAAGCTTTCTTT.

Regarding this clone: The junction departs from germline at one end; a sequencing error may be responsible. The chain combines TRBV30 with TRBJ1-2, with 10 nucleotides matching TRBD1. The CDR3 spans 10 residues. Germline lookup yields CDR1 GTSNPN and CDR2 SVGIG (reference sequence). This CDR3 reads CAMTHGTGAF. Written as DNA, the CDR3 is TGTGCAATGACCCACGGGACAGGGGCCTTC.

This sequence joins TRBV5-6 and TRBJ1-4, with 10 bases lining up with TRBD1. The CDR3 totals 17 residues. V gave up 3 bases and J gave up 4 bases; unmatched junction bases: 9. The germline V gene has CDR1 SGHDT and CDR2 YYEEEE. CDR3 nucleotides: TGTGCCAGCAGCTCCCAGACAGGGGGCCGCGGTAATGAAAAACTGTTTTTT. It specifies CASSSQTGGRGNEKLFF.

This clone was counted a few times. The CDR3 here is CAISIQGNANYGYTF. The CDR3 DNA is TGTGCCATCAGCATACAGGGCAACGCGAACTATGGCTACACCTTC. The genes are TRBV10-3 and TRBJ1-2; weak D call: TRBD1 (6 bases). The V end lost 6 bases, the J end lost 2 bases, and 16 bases lay between the germline ends. The CDR3 is 15 amino acids. Germline V gene sequence: CDR1 ENHRY, CDR2 SYGVKD.

The chain recombines TRBV5-5 with TRBJ2-7; 8 nucleotides match TRBD1. J gave up 5 bases and V 4 bases, and 2 bases lay outside the gene matches. CDR3 size: 12 residues. CDR1 is SGHKS, CDR2 YYEKEE, per germline (reference sequence). CDR3 amino acids: CASSPTGDEQYF. The CDR3 bases are TGTGCCAGCAGCCCGACAGGGGACGAGCAGTACTTC.

The table lists this clone with a few counts. V gene TRBV10-1 combines with J gene TRBJ2-1, with 15 bases that match TRBD2. The germline CDR1 and CDR2 sequences are WNHNN and SYGVQD (reference sequence). CDR3 size: 19 residues. The junction had 8 bases not matched to a gene; V was cut back by 0 bases and J by 5 bases. The CDR3 is CASSESSGLAGGVNNEQFF. CDR3 sequence (DNA): TGCGCCAGCAGTGAGTCGAGTGGACTAGCGGGAGGGGTTAACAATGAGCAGTTCTTC.

The chain uses TRBV30 and TRBJ2-1; TRBD2 is a possible D gene (6 bases). CDR3 length equals 14 residues. CDR1 and CDR2 from the germline V gene are GTSNPN and SVGIG (reference sequence). V was shortened by 3 bases and J by 8 bases, with 17 bases between the two germline ends. The CDR3 DNA reads as TGTGCCTGGAGGAGGACTAAGTTCAAGGATGAGCAGTTCTTC. Translation: CAWRRTKFKDEQFF.

The V call is TRBV5-6, the J call TRBJ2-7; TRBD2 agrees at 12 bases. Germline trimming cut 0 bases from V and 2 bases from J; bases unmatched to any gene: 0. From germline, CDR1 is SGHDT and CDR2 YYEEEE. The CDR3 is 15 amino acids. CDR3 coding DNA: TGTGCCAGCAGCTTGGGACTAGCGGGAGCCTACGAGCAGTACTTC. It is translated as CASSLGLAGAYEQYF.

The J gene is TRBJ1-5, the V gene TRBV2, with TRBD1 matching over 7 bases. V shed 7 bases and J 3 bases; nucleotides not matched to a gene: 12. Germline CDR1 reads SNHLY; CDR2 reads FYNNEI. The CDR3 runs 16 residues. CDR3 in amino acids: CASNPGGRGVNQPQHF. The CDR3 DNA sequence: TGTGCCAGCAACCCTGGAGGCAGGGGGGTCAATCAGCCCCAGCATTTT.

J is TRBJ2-7 and V is TRBV4-2, with D perhaps TRBD2 (6 bases). The germline V and J ends were trimmed by 3 bases and 5 bases, with 14 bases remaining between them. Germline V lookup: CDR1 LGHNA, CDR2 YNFKEQ. The CDR3 runs to 14 residues. The CDR3 coding sequence is TGTGCCAGCAGCCACCGGGACTCGGAGAACGAGCAGTACTTC. This translates into CASSHRDSENEQYF.

The gene calls are TRBV18 and TRBJ1-1; D possibly corresponds to TRBD1 (5 bases). Trimming shortened V by 0 bases and J by 5 bases, and 13 bases separated the two germline ends. Germline V gene lookup returns CDR1 KGHSH and CDR2 LQKENI. There are 15 residues in the CDR3. CDR3: CASSPPVRVGTEAFF. CDR3 coding DNA: TGTGCCAGCTCACCACCGGTCAGGGTCGGAACTGAAGCTTTCTTT.